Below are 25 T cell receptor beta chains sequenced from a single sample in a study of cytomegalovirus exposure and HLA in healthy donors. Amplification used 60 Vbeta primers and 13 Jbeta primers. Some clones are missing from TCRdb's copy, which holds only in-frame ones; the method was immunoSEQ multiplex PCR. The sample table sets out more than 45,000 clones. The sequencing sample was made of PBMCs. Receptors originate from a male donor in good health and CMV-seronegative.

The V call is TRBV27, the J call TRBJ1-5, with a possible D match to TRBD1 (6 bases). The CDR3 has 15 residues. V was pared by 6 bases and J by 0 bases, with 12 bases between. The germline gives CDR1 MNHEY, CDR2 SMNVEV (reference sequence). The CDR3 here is CASRFGTSSNQPQHF. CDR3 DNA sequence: TGTGCCAGCAGATTTGGGACATCTAGCAATCAGCCCCAGCATTTT.

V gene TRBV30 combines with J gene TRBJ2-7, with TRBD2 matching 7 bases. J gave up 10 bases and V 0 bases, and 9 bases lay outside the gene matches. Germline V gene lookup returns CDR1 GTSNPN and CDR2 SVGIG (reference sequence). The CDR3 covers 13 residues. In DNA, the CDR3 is TGTGCCTGGAGTGTACACGGCGGGAGCCCTCAGTACTTC. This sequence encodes CAWSVHGGSPQYF.

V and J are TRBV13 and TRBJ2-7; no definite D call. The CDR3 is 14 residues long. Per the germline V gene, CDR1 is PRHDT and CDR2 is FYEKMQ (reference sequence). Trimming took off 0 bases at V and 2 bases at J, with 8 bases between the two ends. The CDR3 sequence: CASSLGDNPYEQYF. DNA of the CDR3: TGTGCCAGCAGCTTAGGCGACAACCCCTACGAGCAGTACTTC.

The CDR3 reads CASRRTENSPLHF. The CDR3, as DNA: TGTGCCAGCAGAAGGACAGAGAATTCACCCCTCCACTTT. This chain uses TRBV6-5 with TRBJ1-6; D is perhaps TRBD1 (6 bases). V lost 6 bases to trimming and J lost 7 bases, with 10 bases between them. Germline CDR1 MNHEY, CDR2 SVGAGI. The CDR3 extends over 13 amino acids.

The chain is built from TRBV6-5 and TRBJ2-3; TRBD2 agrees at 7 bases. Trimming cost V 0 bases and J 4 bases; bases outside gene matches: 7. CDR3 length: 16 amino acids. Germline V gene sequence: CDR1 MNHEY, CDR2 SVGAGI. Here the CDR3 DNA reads TGTGCCAGCAGTTACTCAAGGCGGGGGAACGCAGATACGCAGTATTTT. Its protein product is CASSYSRRGNADTQYF.

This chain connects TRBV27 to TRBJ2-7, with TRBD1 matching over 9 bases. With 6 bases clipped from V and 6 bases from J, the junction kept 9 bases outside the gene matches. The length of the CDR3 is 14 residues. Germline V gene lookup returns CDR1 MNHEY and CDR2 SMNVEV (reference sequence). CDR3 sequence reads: CASSRVGTGSEQYF. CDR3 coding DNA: TGTGCCAGCAGCCGCGTCGGGACAGGGTCCGAGCAGTACTTC.

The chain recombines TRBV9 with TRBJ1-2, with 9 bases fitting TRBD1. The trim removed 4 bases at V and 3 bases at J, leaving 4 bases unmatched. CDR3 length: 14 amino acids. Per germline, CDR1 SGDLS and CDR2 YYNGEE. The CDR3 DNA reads TGTGCCAGCAGCAAGGACAGGGGTGACTATGGCTACACCTTC. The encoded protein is CASSKDRGDYGYTF. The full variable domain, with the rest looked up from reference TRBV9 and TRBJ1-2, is DSGVTQTPKHLITATGQRVTLRCSPRSGDLSVYWYQQSLDQGLQFLIQYYNGEERAKGNILERFSAQQFPDLHSELNLSSLELGDSALYFCASSKDRGDYGYTFGSGTRLTVV.

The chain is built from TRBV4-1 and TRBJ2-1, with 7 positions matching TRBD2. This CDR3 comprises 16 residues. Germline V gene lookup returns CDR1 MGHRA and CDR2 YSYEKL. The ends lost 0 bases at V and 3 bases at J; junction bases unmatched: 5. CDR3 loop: CASSQETLAVYNEQFF. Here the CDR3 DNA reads TGCGCCAGCAGCCAAGAAACGCTAGCGGTCTACAATGAGCAGTTCTTC.

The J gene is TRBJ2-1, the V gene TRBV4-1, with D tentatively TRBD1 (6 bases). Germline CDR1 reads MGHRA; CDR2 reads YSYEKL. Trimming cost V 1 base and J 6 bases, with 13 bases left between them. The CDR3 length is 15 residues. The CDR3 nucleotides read TGCGCCAGCAGCCAAGCAGGGGACGGAACCAATGAGCAGTTCTTC. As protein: CASSQAGDGTNEQFF.

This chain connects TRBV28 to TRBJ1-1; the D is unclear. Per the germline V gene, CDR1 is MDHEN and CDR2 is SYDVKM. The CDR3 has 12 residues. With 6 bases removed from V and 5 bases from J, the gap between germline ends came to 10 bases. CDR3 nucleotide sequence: TGTGCCAGCAGACAACCCCAAACTGAAGCTTTCTTT. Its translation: CASRQPQTEAFF. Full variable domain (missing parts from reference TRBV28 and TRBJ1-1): DVKVTQSSRYLVKRTGEKVFLECVQDMDHENMFWYRQDPGLGLRLIYFSYDVKMKEKGDIPEGYSVSREKKERFSLILESASTNQTSMYLCASRQPQTEAFFGQGTRLTVV.

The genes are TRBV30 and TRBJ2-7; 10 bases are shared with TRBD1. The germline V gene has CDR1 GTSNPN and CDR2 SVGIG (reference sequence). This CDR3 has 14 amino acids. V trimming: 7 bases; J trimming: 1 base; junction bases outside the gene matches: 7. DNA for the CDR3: TGTGCCTCTCGGACAGGGGGGGTATCCTACGAGCAGTACTTC. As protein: CASRTGGVSYEQYF.

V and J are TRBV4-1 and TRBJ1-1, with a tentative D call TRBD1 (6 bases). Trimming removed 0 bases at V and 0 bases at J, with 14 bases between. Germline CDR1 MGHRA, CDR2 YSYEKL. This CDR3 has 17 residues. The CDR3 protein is CASSQDSGVGMNTEAFF. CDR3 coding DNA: TGCGCCAGCAGCCAAGATTCAGGGGTAGGGATGAACACTGAAGCTTTCTTT.

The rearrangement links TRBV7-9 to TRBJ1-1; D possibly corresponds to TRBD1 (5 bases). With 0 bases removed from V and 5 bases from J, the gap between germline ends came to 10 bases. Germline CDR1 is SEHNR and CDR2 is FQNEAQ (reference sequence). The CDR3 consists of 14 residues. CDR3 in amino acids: CASSLAGGGTEAFF. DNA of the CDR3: TGTGCCAGCAGCTTAGCGGGGGGGGGAACTGAAGCTTTCTTT.

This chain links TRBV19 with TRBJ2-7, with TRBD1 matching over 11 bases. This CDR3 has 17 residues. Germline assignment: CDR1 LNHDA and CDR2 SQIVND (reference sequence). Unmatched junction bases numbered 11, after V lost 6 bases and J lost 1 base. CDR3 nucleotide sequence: TGTGCCAGTAGCGACTCCCTGGGACAGGGGGGTTCCTACGAGCAGTACTTC. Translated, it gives CASSDSLGQGGSYEQYF.

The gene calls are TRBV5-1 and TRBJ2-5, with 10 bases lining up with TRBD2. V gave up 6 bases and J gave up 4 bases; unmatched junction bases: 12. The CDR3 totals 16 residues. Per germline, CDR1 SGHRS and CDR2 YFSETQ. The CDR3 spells CASTPGPSGGRETQYF. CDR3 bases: TGCGCCAGCACCCCTGGCCCTAGCGGGGGACGAGAGACCCAGTACTTC.

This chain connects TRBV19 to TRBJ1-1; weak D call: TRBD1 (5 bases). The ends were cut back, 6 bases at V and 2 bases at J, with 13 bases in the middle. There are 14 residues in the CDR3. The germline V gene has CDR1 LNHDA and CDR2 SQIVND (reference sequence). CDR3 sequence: CASRPLDRNTEAFF. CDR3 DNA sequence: TGTGCCAGTAGACCCCTCGACAGAAACACTGAAGCTTTCTTT.

CDR3 DNA sequence: TGTGCCACCAGCAGCTACAGGGACACATCCTACGAGCAGTACTTC. Translated: CATSSYRDTSYEQYF. The chain employs TRBV15 and TRBJ2-7, with D possibly TRBD1 on 6 matching bases. Between the trimmed V and J ends, which lost 3 bases and 1 base, there was a span of 13 bases. CDR1 is LNHNV, CDR2 YYDKDF, per germline (reference sequence). This CDR3 is 15 amino acids long.

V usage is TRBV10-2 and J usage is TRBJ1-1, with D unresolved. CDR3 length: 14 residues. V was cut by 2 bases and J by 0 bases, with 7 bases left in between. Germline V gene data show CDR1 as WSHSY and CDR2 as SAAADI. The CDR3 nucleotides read TGCGCCAGCAGTGAGGGTCAGGTGAACACTGAAGCTTTCTTT. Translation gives CASSEGQVNTEAFF.

The CDR3 DNA follows: TGTGCCAGCTCGCGGGACAGGGACTATGGCTACACCTTC. This gives the protein CASSRDRDYGYTF. This chain uses TRBV18 with TRBJ1-2; 9 bases align to TRBD1. The V gene's germline CDR1 is KGHSH and CDR2 LQKENI. V was clipped by 6 bases and J by 3 bases; unmatched bases: 2. The CDR3 consists of 13 residues.

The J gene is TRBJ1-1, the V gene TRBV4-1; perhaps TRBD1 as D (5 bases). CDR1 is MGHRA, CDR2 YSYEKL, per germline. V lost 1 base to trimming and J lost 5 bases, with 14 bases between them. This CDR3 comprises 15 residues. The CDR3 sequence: CASSQGGVRVTEAFF. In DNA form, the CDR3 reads TGCGCCAGCAGCCAAGGGGGGGTAAGGGTGACTGAAGCTTTCTTT.

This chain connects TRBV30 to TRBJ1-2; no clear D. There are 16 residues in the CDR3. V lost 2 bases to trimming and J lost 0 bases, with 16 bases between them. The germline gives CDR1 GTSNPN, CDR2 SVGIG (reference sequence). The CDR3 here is CAWSRVSPSANYGYTF. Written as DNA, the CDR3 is TGTGCCTGGAGTCGTGTCTCTCCTTCAGCTAACTATGGCTACACCTTC.

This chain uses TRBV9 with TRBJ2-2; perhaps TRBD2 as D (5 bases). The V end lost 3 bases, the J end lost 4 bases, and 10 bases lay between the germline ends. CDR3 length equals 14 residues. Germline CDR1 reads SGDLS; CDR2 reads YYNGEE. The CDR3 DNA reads TGTGCCAGCAGCGCGAGGGTGGTCACCGGGGAGCTGTTTTTT. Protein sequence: CASSARVVTGELFF.

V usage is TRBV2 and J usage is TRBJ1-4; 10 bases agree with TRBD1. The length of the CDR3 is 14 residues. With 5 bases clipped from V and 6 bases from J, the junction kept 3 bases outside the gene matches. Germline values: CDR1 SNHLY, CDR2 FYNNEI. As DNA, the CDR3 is TGTGCCAGCAGTAGGACAGGGGGTTATGAAAAACTGTTTTTT. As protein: CASSRTGGYEKLFF.

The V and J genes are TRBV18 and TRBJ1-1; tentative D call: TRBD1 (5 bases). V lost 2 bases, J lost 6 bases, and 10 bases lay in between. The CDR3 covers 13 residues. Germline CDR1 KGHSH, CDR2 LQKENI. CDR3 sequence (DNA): TGTGCCAGCTCACCAGGGGTGGGGCCTGAAGCTTTCTTT. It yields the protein CASSPGVGPEAFF.

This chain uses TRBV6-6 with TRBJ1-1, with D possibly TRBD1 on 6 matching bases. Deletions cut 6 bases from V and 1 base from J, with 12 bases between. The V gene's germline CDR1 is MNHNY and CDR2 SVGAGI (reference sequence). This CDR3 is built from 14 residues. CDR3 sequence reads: CASRHPTGNTEAFF. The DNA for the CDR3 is TGTGCCAGCAGGCACCCGACAGGGAACACTGAAGCTTTCTTT.